The clone carrying this T cell receptor beta chain was found a few times. The antigen is undetermined. In making TCR beta libraries, quantitative 5'-RACE with molecular barcodes was used. TCRdb passed the 5' RACE reads through MiXCR, listing each CDR3 protein once. The sample contains some 120,000 distinct CDR3 sequences, approximately 6.8% of which appear only once. These data belong to a study of CD8 T cells in ankylosing spondylitis. Germline trimming cut 0 bases from V and 4 bases from J; bases unmatched to any gene: 15. Germline CDR1 and CDR2: SGHRS and YFSETQ. The length of the CDR3 is 19 residues. Study conclusions and caveats: There was reportedly significant enrichment of clones that were disease-linked in matched ankylosing spondylitis synovial fluid. Some motif variants were previously reported in reactive arthritis synovial fluid and blood. Relatively scarce in peripheral blood, disease-linked clones were CD8+.

The origin of this receptor is a male donor with ankylosing spondylitis or in good health (not recorded which). Sample: blood, either unsorted or a sorted T cell fraction (not recorded which). V usage is TRBV5-1 and J usage is TRBJ2-1; 8 bases are a match to TRBD2. Written as DNA, the CDR3 is TGCGCCAGCAGCTTGGTCTTCGGTAGCGGGACCGGGGGGTACAATGAGCAGTTCTTC. It yields the protein CASSLVFGSGTGGYNEQFF.